This is a list of T cell receptor beta chains from one sample in a study of T cells after yellow fever vaccination. TCRdb reprocessed the 5' RACE reads with MiXCR, giving one entry per CDR3 protein. The data contain more than 450,000 distinct CDR3 sequences, just over 20% of them seen just once; the ten biggest clones take up around 16%. The material sequenced was PBMCs, taken approximately 22 days after the first yellow fever vaccination. The receptors shown here come from a man between 18 and 35 years old who received the YFV17D yellow fever vaccine. CDR3s include the opening cysteine and the closing phenylalanine or tryptophan. A D gene is named only where the DNA matches it firmly. Part of the rows lack a size; the others show once, few, many or a class for expanded clones.

CDR3 protein: CATSFLSGGEETQYF; CDR3 DNA: TGTGCCACCAGTTTCCTAAGCGGGGGGGAAGAGACCCAGTACTTC; V gene: TRBV15; D gene: TRBD2; J gene: TRBJ2-5; clone size: NA
CDR3 protein: CASREATYEQYF; CDR3 DNA: TGTGCCAGCAGAGAGGCTACCTACGAGCAGTACTTC; V gene: TRBV12-3/TRBV12-4; D gene: NA; J gene: TRBJ2-7; clone size: NA
CDR3 protein: CASSLDGNNYGYTF; CDR3 DNA: TGCGCCAGCAGCTTGGATGGAAATAACTATGGCTACACCTTC; V gene: TRBV5-1; D gene: NA; J gene: TRBJ1-2; clone size: many
CDR3 protein: CASTDTVMRADTQYF; CDR3 DNA: TGTGCCAGCACCGATACGGTAATGCGCGCAGATACGCAGTATTTT; V gene: TRBV6-2/TRBV6-3; D gene: NA; J gene: TRBJ2-3; clone size: NA
CDR3 protein: CAISEQGGYGYTF; CDR3 DNA: TGTGCCATCAGTGAGCAGGGGGGCTATGGCTACACCTTC; V gene: TRBV10-3; D gene: TRBD1; J gene: TRBJ1-2; clone size: few
CDR3 protein: CSGDPLLGGNYGYTF; CDR3 DNA: TGCAGCGGTGACCCCCTACTCGGCGGAAACTATGGCTACACCTTC; V gene: TRBV29-1; D gene: NA; J gene: TRBJ1-2; clone size: few
CDR3 protein: CASSQGAGPVDEQFF; CDR3 DNA: TGTGCCAGCAGCCAGGGGGCCGGCCCTGTGGATGAGCAGTTCTTC; V gene: TRBV5-5; D gene: TRBD1; J gene: TRBJ2-1; clone size: NA
CDR3 protein: CAWTGTASTGELFF; CDR3 DNA: TGTGCCTGGACCGGGACGGCCTCCACCGGGGAGCTGTTTTTT; V gene: TRBV30; D gene: NA; J gene: TRBJ2-2; clone size: NA
CDR3 protein: CASSQDFGGTDNEQFF; CDR3 DNA: TGTGCCAGCAGCCAAGATTTCGGGGGGACGGACAATGAGCAGTTCTTC; V gene: TRBV3-1; D gene: TRBD2; J gene: TRBJ2-1; clone size: NA
CDR3 protein: CASSPGAAGWGAQYF; CDR3 DNA: TGTGCCAGCAGCCCAGGGGCAGCCGGATGGGGGGCGCAGTATTTT; V gene: TRBV5-6; D gene: NA; J gene: TRBJ2-3; clone size: NA
CDR3 protein: CASSTGLSNQPQHF; CDR3 DNA: TGTGCCAGCAGTACAGGTTTGAGCAATCAGCCCCAGCATTTT; V gene: TRBV12-3/TRBV12-4; D gene: NA; J gene: TRBJ1-5; clone size: NA
CDR3 protein: CASSPGSGARGDTQYF; CDR3 DNA: TGTGCCAGCTCACCCGGTAGCGGGGCCCGGGGAGATACGCAGTATTTT; V gene: TRBV18; D gene: TRBD2; J gene: TRBJ2-3; clone size: NA
CDR3 protein: CASSLDPGLAYEQYF; CDR3 DNA: TGTGCCAGCAGCTTGGATCCGGGACTTGCCTACGAGCAGTACTTC; V gene: TRBV7-2; D gene: NA; J gene: TRBJ2-7; clone size: few
CDR3 protein: CASSLNRAEKESYTF; CDR3 DNA: TGTGCCAGCAGCTTAAATCGGGCAGAAAAAGAGAGCTACACCTTC; V gene: TRBV7-9; D gene: NA; J gene: TRBJ1-2; clone size: NA
CDR3 protein: CASSQELGQLTGELFF; CDR3 DNA: TGCGCCAGCAGCCAAGAGTTGGGACAGTTAACCGGGGAGCTGTTTTTT; V gene: TRBV4-1; D gene: TRBD1; J gene: TRBJ2-2; clone size: NA
CDR3 protein: CASSQDPYGYTF; CDR3 DNA: TGCGCCAGCAGCCAAGACCCCTATGGCTACACCTTC; V gene: TRBV5-1; D gene: NA; J gene: TRBJ1-2; clone size: many
CDR3 protein: CASSLSRLHYEQYF; CDR3 DNA: TGTGCCAGCAGTTTATCACGCCTACACTACGAGCAGTACTTC; V gene: TRBV27; D gene: NA; J gene: TRBJ2-7; clone size: NA
CDR3 protein: CASSQDGTSINEQFF; CDR3 DNA: TGTGCCAGCAGCCAAGATGGGACTAGTATTAATGAGCAGTTCTTC; V gene: TRBV3-1; D gene: TRBD2; J gene: TRBJ2-1; clone size: NA
CDR3 protein: CSARVLNYNEQFF; CDR3 DNA: TGCAGTGCTAGAGTCCTCAACTACAATGAGCAGTTCTTC; V gene: TRBV20-1; D gene: NA; J gene: TRBJ2-1; clone size: few
CDR3 protein: CASSVEGWGTEAFF; CDR3 DNA: TGTGCCAGCAGCGTAGAGGGGTGGGGCACTGAAGCTTTCTTT; V gene: TRBV9; D gene: NA; J gene: TRBJ1-1; clone size: NA
CDR3 protein: CASGLGLPDTQYF; CDR3 DNA: TGTGCTAGTGGTTTGGGGCTGCCAGATACGCAGTATTTT; V gene: TRBV12-5; D gene: NA; J gene: TRBJ2-3; clone size: few
CDR3 protein: CASSLAPGYYGYTF; CDR3 DNA: TGTGCCAGCAGCTTAGCACCAGGGTACTATGGCTACACCTTC; V gene: TRBV7-9; D gene: NA; J gene: TRBJ1-2; clone size: NA
CDR3 protein: CSVRQGGTEAFF; CDR3 DNA: TGCAGCGTCAGACAGGGGGGGACTGAAGCTTTCTTT; V gene: TRBV29-1; D gene: TRBD1; J gene: TRBJ1-1; clone size: few
CDR3 protein: CASSFYRGTNTGELFF; CDR3 DNA: TGTGCCAGCAGTTTCTACCGGGGGACGAACACCGGGGAGCTGTTTTTT; V gene: TRBV12-3/TRBV12-4; D gene: NA; J gene: TRBJ2-2; clone size: once
CDR3 protein: CSVEKAGGVDTQYF; CDR3 DNA: TGCAGCGTTGAAAAGGCAGGGGGAGTGGATACGCAGTATTTT; V gene: TRBV29-1; D gene: TRBD1; J gene: TRBJ2-3; clone size: NA
CDR3 protein: CASSLERGSETQYF; CDR3 DNA: TGTGCCAGCAGCTTAGAGAGGGGGTCGGAGACCCAGTACTTC; V gene: TRBV7-9; D gene: NA; J gene: TRBJ2-5; clone size: NA
CDR3 protein: CASSPGEGLETQYF; CDR3 DNA: TGTGCCAGCAGTCCGGGAGAAGGGTTAGAGACCCAGTACTTC; V gene: TRBV3-1; D gene: NA; J gene: TRBJ2-5; clone size: many
CDR3 protein: CASSYRRYNEQFF; CDR3 DNA: TGTGCCAGCAGTTATAGGAGATACAATGAGCAGTTCTTC; V gene: TRBV6-5; D gene: NA; J gene: TRBJ2-1; clone size: few
CDR3 protein: CASSRQGMDTQYF; CDR3 DNA: TGTGCCAGCAGCCGACAGGGGATGGATACGCAGTATTTT; V gene: TRBV6-2/TRBV6-3; D gene: TRBD1; J gene: TRBJ2-3; clone size: NA
CDR3 protein: CASSQDFRGYTEAFF; CDR3 DNA: TGCGCCAGCAGCCAAGATTTCAGGGGTTACACTGAAGCTTTCTTT; V gene: TRBV4-3; D gene: NA; J gene: TRBJ1-1; clone size: few
CDR3 protein: CASSLVVAGIAKNIQYF; CDR3 DNA: TGTGCCAGCAGCTTGGTGGTCGCCGGAATAGCCAAAAACATTCAGTACTTC; V gene: TRBV5-6; D gene: NA; J gene: TRBJ2-4; clone size: few
CDR3 protein: CSVEVRHSGGPSPYEQYF; CDR3 DNA: TGCAGCGTTGAAGTTCGCCATAGCGGGGGCCCCTCCCCCTACGAGCAGTACTTC; V gene: TRBV29-1; D gene: TRBD2; J gene: TRBJ2-7; clone size: few
CDR3 protein: CSVGTGGQSPLHF; CDR3 DNA: TGCAGCGTTGGGACAGGGGGTCAGTCACCCCTCCACTTT; V gene: TRBV29-1; D gene: TRBD1; J gene: TRBJ1-6; clone size: NA
CDR3 protein: CASTSWVSTYEQYF; CDR3 DNA: TGTGCCAGCACCTCTTGGGTCTCGACCTACGAGCAGTACTTC; V gene: TRBV7-9; D gene: NA; J gene: TRBJ2-7; clone size: once
CDR3 protein: CASSLSPQWGEETQYF; CDR3 DNA: TGCGCCAGCAGCTTATCCCCCCAGTGGGGTGAAGAGACCCAGTACTTC; V gene: TRBV5-1; D gene: NA; J gene: TRBJ2-5; clone size: NA
CDR3 protein: CSADDSRGTDTQYF; CDR3 DNA: TGCAGTGCTGATGACAGTCGAGGGACAGATACGCAGTATTTT; V gene: TRBV20-1; D gene: NA; J gene: TRBJ2-3; clone size: NA
CDR3 protein: CASSRPGTSPTDTQYF; CDR3 DNA: TGTGCCAGCAGCCGTCCCGGGACTAGCCCCACAGATACGCAGTATTTT; V gene: TRBV6-1; D gene: TRBD2; J gene: TRBJ2-3; clone size: NA
CDR3 protein: CASSQRLAGGPDTDTQYF; CDR3 DNA: TGTGCCAGCAGCCAACGGCTAGCGGGGGGGCCTGACACAGATACGCAGTATTTT; V gene: TRBV11-2; D gene: TRBD2; J gene: TRBJ2-3; clone size: NA
CDR3 protein: CSAHLAGERRTQYF; CDR3 DNA: TGCAGTGCCCACCTAGCGGGGGAGAGGAGGACCCAGTACTTC; V gene: TRBV20-1; D gene: TRBD2; J gene: TRBJ2-5; clone size: NA
CDR3 protein: CASSQDVAGGPRDTQYF; CDR3 DNA: TGTGCCAGCAGCCAAGATGTGGCGGGGGGCCCCAGGGATACGCAGTATTTT; V gene: TRBV14; D gene: TRBD2; J gene: TRBJ2-3; clone size: NA
CDR3 protein: CSVQVSGANVLTF; CDR3 DNA: TGCAGCGTTCAGGTCTCTGGGGCCAACGTCCTGACTTTC; V gene: TRBV29-1; D gene: NA; J gene: TRBJ2-6; clone size: few
CDR3 protein: CSVDWLRNEQFF; CDR3 DNA: TGCAGCGTTGATTGGCTTCGGAATGAGCAGTTCTTC; V gene: TRBV29-1; D gene: NA; J gene: TRBJ2-1; clone size: few
CDR3 protein: CASRRLAGGSDTQYF; CDR3 DNA: TGTGCCAGCAGAAGACTAGCGGGGGGTTCAGATACGCAGTATTTT; V gene: TRBV6-4; D gene: TRBD2; J gene: TRBJ2-3; clone size: few
CDR3 protein: CASSQGGGANTGELFF; CDR3 DNA: TGTGCCAGCAGCCAGGGGGGCGGGGCGAACACCGGGGAGCTGTTTTTT; V gene: TRBV5-4; D gene: NA; J gene: TRBJ2-2; clone size: many
CDR3 protein: CASSVRTSSTGELFF; CDR3 DNA: TGTGCCAGCAGTGTAAGGACTAGTTCGACCGGGGAGCTGTTTTTT; V gene: TRBV2; D gene: TRBD2; J gene: TRBJ2-2; clone size: few
CDR3 protein: CASSQEASGVSEQYF; CDR3 DNA: TGCGCCAGCAGCCAAGAAGCTAGCGGGGTTTCCGAGCAGTACTTC; V gene: TRBV4-3; D gene: TRBD2; J gene: TRBJ2-7; clone size: many